The T cell receptor (beta chain) described here comes from a study of T cell responses to AZD1222 COVID-19 vaccine. Remarks on this clone: The antigen is not known.

Overall study results and limits: At baseline, seropositivity was found in only a handful of AZD1222 recipients. Most donors were white British and more were female, and clonal diversity was possibly underestimated. Repertoires were sampled only after the peak T cell response.

V trimming: 1 base; J trimming: 2 bases; junction bases outside the gene matches: 11. The CDR3 length is 17 residues. Germline-derived CDR1 and CDR2 are SGHNT and YYREEE (reference sequence). Repertoires were generated with immunoSEQ multiplex PCR, while TCRdb's copy carries only in-frame clones and drops some. The table has about 76,000 clones, over 65% seen once. This rearrangement joins TRBV5-4 to TRBJ2-5; 7 nucleotides line up with TRBD2. The receptor was derived from an adult who received the MenACWY meningococcal vaccine as a control. The specimen comprised peripheral blood, sampled 28 days after the second dose of the MenACWY control vaccine. The CDR3 protein is CASSLFGEGGGQETQYF. The CDR3 nucleotides read TGTGCCAGCAGCTTGTTCGGGGAGGGAGGAGGGCAAGAGACCCAGTACTTC.